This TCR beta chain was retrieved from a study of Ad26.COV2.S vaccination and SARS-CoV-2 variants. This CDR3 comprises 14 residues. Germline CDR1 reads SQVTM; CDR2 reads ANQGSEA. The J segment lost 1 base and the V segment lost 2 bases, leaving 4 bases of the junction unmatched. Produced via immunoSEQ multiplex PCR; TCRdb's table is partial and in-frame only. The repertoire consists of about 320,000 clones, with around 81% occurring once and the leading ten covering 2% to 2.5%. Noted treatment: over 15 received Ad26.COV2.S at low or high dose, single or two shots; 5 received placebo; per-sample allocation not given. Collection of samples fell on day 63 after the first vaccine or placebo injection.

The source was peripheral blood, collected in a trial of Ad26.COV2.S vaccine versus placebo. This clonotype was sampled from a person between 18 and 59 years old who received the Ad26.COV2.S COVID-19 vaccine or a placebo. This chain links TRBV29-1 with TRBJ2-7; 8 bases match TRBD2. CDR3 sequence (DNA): TGCAGCGTTGAAATGAGCGGGGGATCCTACGAGCAGTACTTC. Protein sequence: CSVEMSGGSYEQYF.